A selection of T cell receptor beta chains follows, all from one sample in a study of T-cell reconstitution after alpha-beta-depleted transplantation in children. MiXCR was run by TCRdb on the PCR reads, yielding one entry per CDR3 protein. The data show over 550,000 distinct CDR3 sequences, roughly a tenth seen once. The material was PBMCs from the stem cell graft donor, obtained from the stem cell graft. The receptors originated from a human donor who donated a stem cell graft to a child with acute myeloid leukemia. The conserved cysteine and the conserved F or W are not part of the CDR3 here. The D gene is left open where the match is weak.

v_gene,d_gene,CDR3aa
TRBV25-1,NA,ASSGGADNYGYT
TRBV20-1,TRBD1,SARDRGLGNQPQH
TRBV20-1,NA,SASLDASYEQY
TRBV5-1,TRBD2,ASSNSGRAFDEQF
TRBV20-1,TRBD2,SARDPASGPVTDTQY
TRBV7-9,NA,ASSGENQPQH
TRBV20-1,NA,SARRDNYGYT
TRBV25-1,TRBD2,ASSEPGLQETQY
TRBV7-2,TRBD1,ASSSGQGLAKNIQY
TRBV20-1,TRBD1,SARGQGANQPQH
TRBV6-5,TRBD2,ATGGRETQY
TRBV7-2,NA,ASNLGRRVADTQY
TRBV7-9,NA,ASSWDGDEKLF
TRBV7-3,NA,ASSFSPGLSEQY
TRBV7-2,TRBD2,ASSPRLAVGETQY
TRBV24-1,TRBD2,ATRGEASGGPGTQY
TRBV7-2,TRBD1,ASSLGTGVGTQY
TRBV7-7,NA,ASSPRTDGEAF
TRBV6-1,NA,ASSSTRPGHYGTDTQY
TRBV20-1,NA,SARDVSGANVLT
TRBV18,NA,ASSPSLKENTEAF
TRBV28,NA,ASTFRRGNFNQPQH
TRBV5-1,TRBD1,ASSWTGTGANVLT
TRBV5-1,TRBD2,ASSLGTSRTNEQF